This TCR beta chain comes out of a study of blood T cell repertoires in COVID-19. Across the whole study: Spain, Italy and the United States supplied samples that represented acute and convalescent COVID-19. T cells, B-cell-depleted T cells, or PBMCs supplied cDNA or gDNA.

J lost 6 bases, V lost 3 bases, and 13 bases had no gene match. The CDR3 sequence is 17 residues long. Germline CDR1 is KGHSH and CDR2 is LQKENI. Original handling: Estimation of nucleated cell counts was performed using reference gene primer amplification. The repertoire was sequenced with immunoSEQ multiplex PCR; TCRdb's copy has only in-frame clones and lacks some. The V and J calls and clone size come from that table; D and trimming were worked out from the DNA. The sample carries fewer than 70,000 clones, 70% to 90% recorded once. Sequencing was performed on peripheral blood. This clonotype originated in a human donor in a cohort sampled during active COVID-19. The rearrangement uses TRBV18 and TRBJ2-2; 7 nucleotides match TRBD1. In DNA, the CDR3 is TGTGCCAGCTCACCTACGGCCGGGACAGCAGGTCCCGGGGAGCTGTTTTTT. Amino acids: CASSPTAGTAGPGELFF.